This T cell receptor (beta chain) appears in the sequencing data of a study of tumor-infiltrating lymphocytes in primary liver carcinoma. Study-level results: Tumors had a significantly higher top-250-clone fraction than blood (p = 0.039). Overlap in tumor-adjacent and tumor-blood pairs fell below that of tumor region pairs.

RNA was extracted from whole blood without cell sorting, alongside germline DNA. At sampling, these chronic HBV carriers had received no treatment. The investigators made TCR beta cDNA from about 0.45 ug total RNA, using a constant-region primer. A slightly modified ARM-PCR protocol with three nested multiplex PCR rounds produced these TCR beta libraries. TCRdb processed the multiplex PCR reads anew with MiXCR; each CDR3 protein has one entry. The data contain a few hundred thousand distinct CDR3 sequences, approximately 54% of them seen just once; the ten biggest clones take up over 15%. About this clonotype itself: Its specificity is not known.

The sequenced sample consisted of peripheral blood. This receptor was obtained from a woman aged 30 to 39 with primary liver carcinoma and hepatitis B virus infection.

The CDR3 is CASSQDFVDGSYNEQFF. DNA of the CDR3: TGCGCCAGCAGCCAAGATTTTGTGGACGGCTCCTACAATGAGCAGTTCTTC. The chain joins TRBV4-3 to TRBJ2-1; D gene unclear. CDR1 is LGHNA and CDR2 is YSLEER in the germline V gene. This CDR3 is built from 17 residues. The V gene lost 0 bases and the J gene lost 0 bases, with 12 bases spanning the gap.